This T cell receptor beta chain was captured in a study of T-cell reconstitution after alpha-beta-depleted transplantation in children. Preparation of the TCRbeta library was carried out with unique molecular identifiers. TCRdb reanalysed the PCR reads using MiXCR and keeps one entry per CDR3 protein. The repertoire holds about a million distinct CDR3 sequences, with 25% to 35% as singletons. This clonotype showed up just a few times. No antigen is known for it. Trimming cost V 8 bases and J 0 bases; bases outside gene matches: 3. Germline V lookup: CDR1 ENHRY, CDR2 SYGVKD. The CDR3 runs 14 residues. General observations from the study: Some patients' high day-60 TCRbeta diversity was attributed to recipient cells surviving conditioning. By one year post-transplant, T-cell counts and diversity largely arose from T cells that were newly produced. Several hundred expanded graft clones reportedly gave rise to the alpha-beta T cells present about two months after transplant.

The sequencing used PBMCs, mostly from graft donor cells, collected 360 days after TCRalphabeta/CD19-depleted stem cell transplant. The V gene is TRBV10-3, the J gene TRBJ2-2, with 7 bases identical to TRBD1. The source is a boy less than two years old who had a stem cell transplant for SCID, so the T cells may come from the graft donor. CDR3 nucleotide sequence: TGTGCCATCGGGGACAGTTCGAACACCGGGGAGCTGTTTTTT. Translation gives CAIGDSSNTGELFF.